This T cell receptor beta chain was observed in a study of cytomegalovirus exposure and HLA in healthy donors. Study observations and caveats: The only immune exposure information that was available was CMV serostatus. It was likely that a cluster of highly shared sequence variants was a sequencing artifact. In the analysis, some V segments, TRBV6-2 and TRBV6-3 included, were excluded as indistinguishable.

The primer mix had 60 Vbeta and 13 Jbeta primers. Assay: immunoSEQ multiplex PCR; the TCRdb copy retains only in-frame clones and omits some. The sample holds under 100,000 clones; over 70% are singletons and the top ten take more than 2.5%. On this clone: Its specificity is unknown.

This CDR3 has 16 residues. CDR1 is MNHEY, CDR2 SMNVEV, per germline (reference sequence). Trimming removed 2 bases from V and 0 bases from J, with 13 bases in between. Source material: PBMCs. The source is a man aged 40-49 years in good health and CMV-seronegative. The chain links TRBV27 to TRBJ1-2; D gene ambiguous. The CDR3 protein is CASSLGPGKPNYGYTF. The CDR3 nucleotides read TGTGCCAGCAGTTTAGGACCGGGAAAGCCTAACTATGGCTACACCTTC.